The following is a TCR beta chain sequence with its context. Germline values: CDR1 LNHDA, CDR2 SQIVND (reference sequence). The CDR3 sequence is 14 residues long. Trimming took off 5 bases at V and 0 bases at J, with 10 bases between the two ends. This sample stems from a study of T cells in localized non-small cell lung cancer. Measured with immunoSEQ multiplex PCR; TCRdb has only the in-frame clones, and not every one. Of some 5,900 clones in the sample, approximately 40% were seen once. The rearrangement joins TRBV19 to TRBJ1-1; D remains ambiguous. The sequence was collected from a woman aged 35-70 years with stage II squamous cell lung carcinoma. This specimen consisted of lung tumor tissue, obtained before any cancer treatment. CDR3 in amino acids: CASSRVSLNTEAFF. The CDR3 DNA reads TGTGCCAGTAGTCGAGTCAGTCTGAACACTGAAGCTTTCTTT.